This T cell receptor (beta chain) was identified during a study of T-cell reconstitution after alpha-beta-depleted transplantation in children. The CDR3 sequence is 15 residues long. CDR1 SQVTM and CDR2 ANQGSEA come from the germline V gene. Between the trimmed V and J ends, which lost 6 bases and 0 bases, there was a span of 14 bases. Findings and limits, study-wide: Surviving recipient T cells and thymic progenitors accounted for the high day-60 TCRbeta diversity observed in some patients. Newly generated T cells supplied most T-cell counts and diversity one year post-transplant. Alpha-beta T cells present about two months after transplant were reported to originate from several hundred expanded graft clones.

This clonotype was seen a few times. Its cognate antigen is unknown. Unique molecular identifiers were used in preparing the TCRbeta library. TCRdb used MiXCR to reprocess the PCR reads, holding one entry per CDR3 protein. The repertoire includes 700,000 to 950,000 distinct CDR3 sequences, approximately 15% of them detected once, and 5% sits in the top ten. The source material was PBMCs, mostly from graft donor cells, sampled 360 days after TCRalphabeta/CD19-depleted stem cell transplant. The chain couples TRBV29-1 to TRBJ2-2, with a tentative D call TRBD1 (6 bases). The sequence was collected from a male patient aged 10 to 17 who had a stem cell transplant for acute lymphoblastic leukemia, so the T cells may come from the graft donor. CDR3 nucleotides: TGCAGCGTGTCCGGGACATACGCGAACACCGGGGAGCTGTTTTTT. Residues: CSVSGTYANTGELFF.